This is a list of T cell receptor beta chains from one sample in a study of T cells and Merkel cell carcinoma outcomes. TCRdb's table, derived via immunoSEQ multiplex PCR, lists solely in-frame clones and lacks some. The table includes some 16,000 clones, 75% to 85% detected once. Specimen: tumor tissue from Merkel cell carcinoma. All receptors derive from a human donor with Merkel cell carcinoma. CDR3s include the opening cysteine and the closing phenylalanine or tryptophan. The D gene is left open where the match is weak. Clone size is given for some rows only: seen once, a few or many times, or a class if the clone is expanded.

size	D	J	V	CDR3	DNA
.	TRBD2	TRBJ2-7	TRBV15	CATSSGGPGTYEQYF	TGTGCCACCAGCTCGGGAGGCCCGGGGACCTACGAGCAGTACTTC
.	TRBD1	TRBJ2-3	TRBV5-4	CASSLGDRSTDTQYF	TGTGCCAGCAGCTTAGGGGACAGAAGCACAGATACGCAGTATTTT
.	.	TRBJ1-2	TRBV30	CAWSGGQGYTF	TGTGCCTGGAGTGGAGGGCAGGGCTACACCTTC
.	TRBD2	TRBJ2-1	TRBV5-1	CASSLVASGSYEQFF	TGCGCCAGCAGCTTGGTGGCTAGCGGGAGTTATGAGCAGTTCTTC
.	TRBD1	TRBJ2-1	TRBV27	CASRLGGLDNEQFF	TGTGCCAGCAGGTTAGGGGGCTTAGACAATGAGCAGTTCTTC
.	TRBD1	TRBJ1-1	TRBV5-1	CASSILDRGTEAFF	TGCGCCAGCAGCATCCTGGACAGGGGCACTGAAGCTTTCTTT
.	.	TRBJ2-5	TRBV19	CASSIPGRETQYF	TGTGCCAGTAGTATCCCGGGGAGGGAGACCCAGTACTTC
.	.	TRBJ2-7	TRBV7-2	CASRPGAFSYEQYF	TGTGCCAGCAGACCCGGGGCGTTCTCCTACGAGCAGTACTTC
.	.	TRBJ2-2	TRBV25-1	CASSDPGHNTGELFF	TGTGCCAGCAGTGACCCGGGACACAACACCGGGGAGCTGTTTTTT
few	TRBD2	TRBJ2-7	TRBV4-2	CASSQEGAGLHEQYF	TGTGCCAGCAGCCAAGAAGGAGCGGGGCTGCACGAGCAGTACTTC
.	TRBD1	TRBJ2-4	TRBV5-4	CASSGQGNQNIQYF	TGTGCCAGCAGCGGACAGGGGAACCAAAACATTCAGTACTTC
.	.	TRBJ1-5	TRBV19	CASSISLKYQPQHF	TGTGCCAGTAGTATCAGTCTCAAATATCAGCCCCAGCATTTT
.	TRBD1	TRBJ2-7	TRBV6-5	CANSFSTGDPYEQYF	TGTGCCAACAGTTTTTCGACAGGGGACCCCTACGAGCAGTACTTC
once	.	TRBJ1-2	TRBV28	CASSFQRGGTYGYTF	TGTGCCAGCAGTTTTCAGCGGGGGGGCACGTATGGCTACACCTTC
few	.	TRBJ1-4	TRBV6-1	CASSEGWETDVANEKLFF	TGTGCCAGCAGTGAAGGGTGGGAGACAGACGTGGCTAATGAAAAACTGTTTTTT
.	.	TRBJ1-5	TRBV6-5	CASRPDSDSNQPQHF	TGTGCCAGCAGACCGGACAGTGATAGCAATCAGCCCCAGCATTTT
.	.	TRBJ2-3	TRBV30	CAWGVVADTQYF	TGTGCCTGGGGCGTCGTCGCAGATACGCAGTATTTT
.	.	TRBJ2-3	TRBV5-1	CASSPAPDTQYF	TGCGCCAGCAGCCCTGCACCGGATACGCAGTATTTT
.	TRBD2	TRBJ2-7	TRBV6-5	CASSYSREGSYEQYF	TGTGCCAGCAGTTACTCTAGGGAGGGCTCCTACGAGCAGTACTTC
.	TRBD1	TRBJ2-7	TRBV10-3	CAISGDRGNWYEQYF	TGTGCCATCAGTGGGGACAGGGGTAATTGGTACGAGCAGTACTTC
.	.	TRBJ2-7	TRBV18	CASSPGTDVSYEQYF	TGTGCCAGCTCACCAGGGACCGATGTCTCCTACGAGCAGTACTTC
.	.	TRBJ2-3	TRBV7-9	CASSLDAVTDTQYF	TGTGCCAGCAGCTTAGATGCGGTAACAGATACGCAGTATTTT
.	TRBD1	TRBJ2-1	TRBV5-1	CASSPHGTATYNEQFF	TGCGCCAGCAGCCCCCACGGGACAGCTACTTACAATGAGCAGTTCTTC
once	.	TRBJ2-5	TRBV4-2	CASSQGAAAQETQYF	TGTGCCAGCAGCCAAGGTGCGGCGGCCCAAGAGACCCAGTACTTC
few	.	TRBJ2-2	TRBV9	CASSPNLLGGTSNTGELFF	TGTGCCAGCAGCCCAAACCTCTTGGGCGGGACCTCGAACACCGGGGAGCTGTTTTTT
.	.	TRBJ1-2	TRBV9	CASRPDWGASGYTF	TGTGCCAGCAGACCGGATTGGGGTGCAAGCGGCTACACCTTC
few	.	TRBJ2-3	TRBV11-2	CASTMGISTDTQYF	TGTGCCAGCACCATGGGGATCAGCACAGATACGCAGTATTTT
.	TRBD1	TRBJ1-1	TRBV15	CATSRDWDRASVNTEAFF	TGTGCCACCAGCAGAGATTGGGACAGGGCTTCCGTTAACACTGAAGCTTTCTTT